These T cell receptor beta chains were read from a single sample in a study of identical twins. One entry per CDR3 protein results from TCRdb running MiXCR on the 5' RACE reads. The sample has some 730,000 distinct CDR3 sequences; around a sixth are singletons. These data were likewise used in another study, on T cells expressing NK-cell markers.

Input material: PBMCs. Receptor source: a woman aged 18-30 years in good health. The CDR3 runs from the conserved cysteine through the conserved F or W. Each record gives: V gene, J gene, D gene, clone size, CDR3 DNA, CDR3 protein. The D gene is left open where the match is weak. The size of a clone is reported for some rows only, either as once, few or many, or as a class for expanded clones.

v_gene: TRBV10-3
j_gene: TRBJ2-7
d_gene: NA
abundance: many
CDR3nt: TGTGCCATCGCAAAGACAGGAGGGCCTAACGAGCAGTACTTC
CDR3aa: CAIAKTGGPNEQYF

v_gene: TRBV29-1
j_gene: TRBJ2-1
d_gene: NA
abundance: few
CDR3nt: TGCAGCGTTGTGGGTTTCAGGGGAAGCTCCTACAATGAGCAGTTCTTC
CDR3aa: CSVVGFRGSSYNEQFF

v_gene: TRBV30
j_gene: TRBJ2-6
d_gene: NA
abundance: NA
CDR3nt: TGTGCCTATCGGACTGTTTTTGGGGCCAACGTCCTGACTTTC
CDR3aa: CAYRTVFGANVLTF

v_gene: TRBV10-3
j_gene: TRBJ1-6
d_gene: TRBD1
abundance: NA
CDR3nt: TGTGCCATCAGGCCTGAAACCGGGACAGTTTCAAGTCGGTTCCACTTT
CDR3aa: CAIRPETGTVSSRFHF

v_gene: TRBV12-5
j_gene: TRBJ2-1
d_gene: NA
abundance: few
CDR3nt: TGTGCTAGTGGTTTGGACAGGGATGGGGGCACGAATGAGCAGTTCTTC
CDR3aa: CASGLDRDGGTNEQFF

v_gene: TRBV7-9
j_gene: TRBJ2-5
d_gene: NA
abundance: NA
CDR3nt: TGTGCCAGCAGCTTAACAGCTAGTGAGACCCAGTACTTC
CDR3aa: CASSLTASETQYF

v_gene: TRBV12-3/TRBV12-4
j_gene: TRBJ1-1
d_gene: NA
abundance: NA
CDR3nt: TGTGCCAGCAGTCCCCAGGGATGGGGGCACACTGAAGCTTTCTTT
CDR3aa: CASSPQGWGHTEAFF

v_gene: TRBV7-9
j_gene: TRBJ2-5
d_gene: NA
abundance: NA
CDR3nt: TGTGCCAGCAGCTTAGGAGCAGTGCTCCAAGAGACCCAGTACTTC
CDR3aa: CASSLGAVLQETQYF

v_gene: TRBV29-1
j_gene: TRBJ2-6
d_gene: NA
abundance: few
CDR3nt: TGCAGCGTTGGGCCCCGGCGGACCTACTCTGGGGCCAACGTCCTGACTTTC
CDR3aa: CSVGPRRTYSGANVLTF

v_gene: TRBV15
j_gene: TRBJ1-5
d_gene: NA
abundance: many
CDR3nt: TGTGCCACCAGCAGAGATCCCGGGGGGCATCAGCCCCAGCATTTT
CDR3aa: CATSRDPGGHQPQHF

v_gene: TRBV6-1
j_gene: TRBJ2-5
d_gene: TRBD1
abundance: few
CDR3nt: TGTGCCAGCAGCAAAGGACAGGGCAGAGAGACCCAGTACTTC
CDR3aa: CASSKGQGRETQYF

v_gene: TRBV7-9
j_gene: TRBJ2-7
d_gene: TRBD1
abundance: NA
CDR3nt: TGTGCCAGCAGGGACCTCCGACAGGGCGACTACGAGCAGTACTTC
CDR3aa: CASRDLRQGDYEQYF

v_gene: TRBV12-3/TRBV12-4
j_gene: TRBJ2-1
d_gene: TRBD2
abundance: few
CDR3nt: TGTGCCAGCAGTTTGTTTAGCGGGCCCTCCTACAATGAGCAGTTCTTC
CDR3aa: CASSLFSGPSYNEQFF

v_gene: TRBV12-3/TRBV12-4
j_gene: TRBJ2-2
d_gene: NA
abundance: many
CDR3nt: TGTGCCAGCAGTTTCGTCGGGGAGCTGTTTTTT
CDR3aa: CASSFVGELFF

v_gene: TRBV4-2
j_gene: TRBJ2-5
d_gene: NA
abundance: NA
CDR3nt: TGTGCCAGCAGCCAAGAAGCACAAGGGGGGCGGGAGACCCAGTACTTC
CDR3aa: CASSQEAQGGRETQYF

v_gene: TRBV6-1
j_gene: TRBJ2-1
d_gene: TRBD1
abundance: NA
CDR3nt: TGTGCCAGCAGAAGGGACAGCCGCAATGAGCAGTTCTTC
CDR3aa: CASRRDSRNEQFF

v_gene: TRBV10-3
j_gene: TRBJ2-7
d_gene: TRBD2
abundance: few
CDR3nt: TGTGCCAATAGCGGGAGTAGAACCTACGAGCAGTACTTC
CDR3aa: CANSGSRTYEQYF

v_gene: TRBV24-1
j_gene: TRBJ2-1
d_gene: TRBD2
abundance: NA
CDR3nt: TGTGCCACCAGTGGTAGCGGGGGTGGGGGTGAGCAGTTCTTC
CDR3aa: CATSGSGGGGEQFF

v_gene: TRBV29-1
j_gene: TRBJ2-4
d_gene: NA
abundance: NA
CDR3nt: TGCAGCGTTGAAGTCCCCGGTGTAAACATTCAGTACTTC
CDR3aa: CSVEVPGVNIQYF

v_gene: TRBV11-1
j_gene: TRBJ2-5
d_gene: TRBD2
abundance: NA
CDR3nt: TGTGCCAGCAGCTTATACGGGACTAGCGGGCCTTTAAGGCCAGGGACCCAGTACTTC
CDR3aa: CASSLYGTSGPLRPGTQYF

v_gene: TRBV7-2
j_gene: TRBJ1-5
d_gene: NA
abundance: few
CDR3nt: TGTGCCAGCAGCTTAGTGGGTGCGGCTAGCAATCAGCCCCAGCATTTT
CDR3aa: CASSLVGAASNQPQHF

v_gene: TRBV12-3/TRBV12-4
j_gene: TRBJ2-1
d_gene: TRBD2
abundance: NA
CDR3nt: TGTGCCAGCAGTTTTAAGCGGGAGTCCCCCGAGCAGTTCTTC
CDR3aa: CASSFKRESPEQFF